The rows below give T cell receptor beta chains drawn from one sample of a study of blood T cells in healthy people across ages. TCRdb itself ran the 5' RACE reads through MiXCR, one entry per CDR3 protein. This table holds some 1.5 million distinct CDR3 sequences, 28% found once. Sequencing used blood. Receptors were obtained from a woman aged 25 to 39 in good health. The CDR3 runs from the conserved cysteine through the conserved F or W. The D gene is left open where the match is weak. Rows may omit the clone size; those that give it use once, few, many or a size class.

cdr3_length j_call d_call v_call clone_size cdr3_aa cdr3_nt
16 TRBJ1-2 NA TRBV4-2 once CASSQDRQHLAYGYTF TGTGCCAGCAGCCAAGATCGCCAGCACCTAGCCTATGGCTACACCTTC
12 TRBJ2-7 NA TRBV25-1 many CASSDPRSEQYF TGTGCCAGCAGTGACCCCAGGAGCGAGCAGTACTTC
16 TRBJ1-1 TRBD1 TRBV5-1 NA CASSLTGGGGNTEAFF TGCGCCAGCAGCTTAACAGGGGGAGGTGGGAACACTGAAGCTTTCTTT
14 TRBJ1-2 NA TRBV29-1 NA CSVDGRGAPYGYTF TGCAGCGTTGATGGTAGGGGGGCCCCCTATGGCTACACCTTC
15 TRBJ2-7 TRBD2 TRBV12-3/TRBV12-4 NA CASTLDRARGEEQYF TGTGCCAGCACCCTCGACCGTGCCCGGGGGGAGGAGCAGTACTTC
13 TRBJ1-6 NA TRBV7-2 few CASNLNVGSPLHF TGTGCCAGCAACCTCAATGTTGGCTCACCCCTCCACTTT
15 TRBJ2-4 NA TRBV19 few CASSASLGYENIQYF TGTGCCAGTAGTGCCTCTCTAGGGTATGAAAACATTCAGTACTTC
15 TRBJ2-1 NA TRBV10-3 NA CAISESGEGYNEQFF TGTGCCATCAGTGAGTCTGGAGAGGGCTACAATGAGCAGTTCTTC
14 TRBJ1-2 NA TRBV4-2 many CASSPGTSNYGYTF TGTGCCAGCAGCCCCGGGACATCGAACTATGGCTACACCTTC
18 TRBJ2-7 NA TRBV21-1 few CASSKQRVPGLAGYEQYF TGTGCCAGCAGCAAACAGAGGGTGCCGGGACTAGCGGGATACGAGCAGTACTTC
16 TRBJ2-7 TRBD2 TRBV27 NA CASSLILAGGMYEQYF TGTGCCAGCAGTTTAATCTTAGCGGGGGGTATGTACGAGCAGTACTTC
17 TRBJ1-6 TRBD1 TRBV28 NA CASSSPGQRFYNSPLHF TGTGCCAGCAGCAGCCCGGGACAGCGCTTCTATAATTCACCCCTCCACTTT
17 TRBJ2-6 TRBD1 TRBV3-1 NA CASSLGTGLSGANVRTF TGTGCCAGCAGCCTCGGGACAGGGCTCTCTGGGGCCAACGTCCGGACTTTC
13 TRBJ2-1 NA TRBV11-3 NA CASSQGGAKEQFF TGTGCCAGCAGCCAGGGGGGAGCAAAGGAGCAGTTCTTC
12 TRBJ2-5 NA TRBV29-1 once CSVDGTWGEQYF TGCAGCGTTGACGGGACATGGGGAGAGCAGTACTTC
17 TRBJ2-7 TRBD1 TRBV7-9 once CASSLVGLDRGRYEQYF TGTGCCAGCAGCTTAGTTGGATTGGACAGGGGAAGATACGAGCAGTACTTC
15 TRBJ2-7 TRBD1 TRBV9 few CASSPQTGGCDEQYF TGTGCCAGCAGCCCACAGACAGGGGGCTGTGACGAGCAGTACTTC
14 TRBJ2-7 NA TRBV5-5 NA CASSGIGSSYERYF TGTGCCAGCAGCGGAATCGGGAGCTCCTACGAGCGGTACTTC
14 TRBJ2-5 NA TRBV9 many CASSGRDSKETQYF TGTGCCAGCAGCGGCCGGGACTCCAAAGAGACCCAGTACTTC
14 TRBJ1-1 NA TRBV19 NA CASTPGGGRAEAFF TGTGCCAGTACCCCAGGCGGGGGGCGAGCCGAAGCTTTCTTT
13 TRBJ2-7 NA TRBV24-1 NA CVTSDLGGNEQYF TGTGTCACCAGTGATCTGGGGGGCAACGAGCAGTACTTC
13 TRBJ2-5 NA TRBV21-1 NA CASSKRNQETQYF TGTGCCAGCAGCAAGCGGAACCAAGAGACCCAGTACTTC
13 TRBJ2-7 NA TRBV24-1 NA CATSDPDSYEQYF TGTGCCACCAGTGACCCGGACAGCTACGAGCAGTACTTC
14 TRBJ1-1 NA TRBV12-3/TRBV12-4 once CASRLVREPTEAFF TGTGCCAGCAGGTTAGTCAGGGAACCCACTGAAGCTTTCTTT
13 TRBJ1-2 TRBD1 TRBV6-5 once CASGDRGFYGYTF TGTGCCAGCGGAGACAGGGGATTCTATGGCTACACCTTC
15 TRBJ2-6 NA TRBV19 few CASTPWVSGANVLTF TGTGCCAGTACCCCGTGGGTCTCTGGGGCCAACGTCCTGACTTTC
18 TRBJ2-3 TRBD2 TRBV6-5 few CASSYVPILAGSTDTQYF TGTGCCAGCAGTTACGTACCGATACTAGCGGGGTCCACAGATACGCAGTATTTT
15 TRBJ2-3 NA TRBV2 few CATGPGSRSTDTQYF TGTGCCACCGGGCCGGGGTCGCGGAGCACAGATACGCAGTATTTT